The rows below give T cell receptor beta chains drawn from one sample of a study of technical replicates of blood from several donors. Method: immunoSEQ multiplex PCR; TCRdb's copy keeps in-frame clones and lacks some. This sample yields about 70,000 clones, of which around 97% are seen a single time; approximately 0.2% belongs to the top ten. Material for sequencing was T cells isolated from PBMCs. The receptor source for this set is a human donor in good health. Both conserved end residues are part of each CDR3. A D gene is named only where the DNA matches it firmly. Expanded clones are given a class, and other clones once, few, many or no size at all.

clone size: NA; D gene: NA; J gene: TRBJ1-1; V gene: TRBV29-1; CDR3 protein: CSAADSLNTEAFF; CDR3 DNA: TGCAGCGCTGCCGACAGTTTGAACACTGAAGCTTTCTTT
clone size: NA; D gene: NA; J gene: TRBJ1-2; V gene: TRBV27; CDR3 protein: CASSLGQAANYGYTF; CDR3 DNA: TGTGCCAGCAGTTTAGGCCAGGCCGCTAACTATGGCTACACCTTC
clone size: once; D gene: TRBD1; J gene: TRBJ2-4; V gene: TRBV28; CDR3 protein: CASRDGPGQGGLAKNIQYF; CDR3 DNA: TGTGCCAGCAGAGACGGACCGGGACAGGGGGGACTAGCCAAAAACATTCAGTACTTC
clone size: NA; D gene: NA; J gene: TRBJ2-5; V gene: TRBV14; CDR3 protein: CASSQNLAQETQYF; CDR3 DNA: TGTGCCAGCAGCCAGAACTTAGCCCAAGAGACCCAGTACTTC
clone size: NA; D gene: NA; J gene: TRBJ1-5; V gene: TRBV25-1; CDR3 protein: CASSETGERGGNQPQHF; CDR3 DNA: TGTGCCAGCAGTGAAACGGGGGAGAGGGGTGGCAATCAGCCCCAGCATTTT
clone size: NA; D gene: NA; J gene: TRBJ1-2; V gene: TRBV10-3; CDR3 protein: CAISEPAGDYGYTF; CDR3 DNA: TGTGCCATCAGTGAGCCCGCAGGGGACTATGGCTACACCTTC
clone size: NA; D gene: NA; J gene: TRBJ2-1; V gene: TRBV28; CDR3 protein: CASSFIGGLNEQFF; CDR3 DNA: TGTGCCAGCAGTTTTATCGGGGGGCTCAATGAGCAGTTCTTC
clone size: NA; D gene: TRBD2; J gene: TRBJ2-1; V gene: TRBV14; CDR3 protein: CASSQGGLAGVYTYNEQFF; CDR3 DNA: TGTGCCAGCAGCCAAGGCGGACTAGCGGGGGTTTATACTTACAATGAGCAGTTCTTC
clone size: NA; D gene: TRBD1; J gene: TRBJ1-2; V gene: TRBV6-1; CDR3 protein: CASSERGRGGYGYTF; CDR3 DNA: TGTGCCAGCAGTGAAAGGGGGCGAGGCGGCTATGGCTACACCTTC
clone size: few; D gene: NA; J gene: TRBJ1-1; V gene: TRBV19; CDR3 protein: CASSNDSFNTEAFF; CDR3 DNA: TGTGCCAGTAGTAACGACAGTTTCAACACTGAAGCTTTCTTT
clone size: NA; D gene: NA; J gene: TRBJ2-3; V gene: TRBV6-1; CDR3 protein: CASSAQGLSTDTQYF; CDR3 DNA: TGTGCCAGCAGTGCGCAGGGCCTTAGCACAGATACGCAGTATTTT
clone size: NA; D gene: TRBD1; J gene: TRBJ1-2; V gene: TRBV28; CDR3 protein: CASSSGGPLYGYTF; CDR3 DNA: TGTGCCAGCAGTTCAGGGGGACCTCTCTATGGCTACACCTTC
clone size: NA; D gene: NA; J gene: TRBJ2-7; V gene: TRBV19; CDR3 protein: CASNSRQANSYEQYF; CDR3 DNA: TGTGCCAGTAATTCGCGACAGGCTAATTCCTACGAGCAGTACTTC
clone size: NA; D gene: NA; J gene: TRBJ1-5; V gene: TRBV28; CDR3 protein: CASSFLSGYNQPQHF; CDR3 DNA: TGTGCCAGCAGTTTTCTCTCAGGCTACAATCAGCCCCAGCATTTT
clone size: NA; D gene: TRBD2; J gene: TRBJ2-3; V gene: TRBV5-1; CDR3 protein: CASSLGLASDTQYF; CDR3 DNA: TGCGCCAGCAGCTTGGGACTAGCGTCAGATACGCAGTATTTT
clone size: once; D gene: NA; J gene: TRBJ2-1; V gene: TRBV10-3; CDR3 protein: CAISEGFGGIYNEQFF; CDR3 DNA: TGTGCCATCAGTGAGGGGTTCGGGGGTATCTACAATGAGCAGTTCTTC
clone size: once; D gene: TRBD1; J gene: TRBJ2-1; V gene: TRBV25-1; CDR3 protein: CASSEVERGPSFYNEQFF; CDR3 DNA: TGTGCCAGCAGTGAGGTCGAAAGGGGGCCATCCTTCTACAATGAGCAGTTCTTC
clone size: NA; D gene: NA; J gene: TRBJ2-7; V gene: TRBV15; CDR3 protein: CATSRGGGASYEQYF; CDR3 DNA: TGTGCCACCAGCAGAGGGGGCGGGGCTTCCTACGAGCAGTACTTC
clone size: NA; D gene: NA; J gene: TRBJ1-5; V gene: TRBV15; CDR3 protein: CATSIHSGYSNQPQHF; CDR3 DNA: TGTGCCACCAGCATTCATTCAGGGTATAGCAATCAGCCCCAGCATTTT
clone size: NA; D gene: TRBD2; J gene: TRBJ2-5; V gene: TRBV18; CDR3 protein: CASSPPSGRAGNAETQYF; CDR3 DNA: TGTGCCAGCTCACCCCCTAGCGGGAGGGCCGGGAATGCAGAGACCCAGTACTTC
clone size: NA; D gene: TRBD2; J gene: TRBJ2-1; V gene: TRBV5-1; CDR3 protein: CASSRGGAQSYNEQFF; CDR3 DNA: TGCGCCAGCAGTCGCGGGGGGGCCCAATCGTACAATGAGCAGTTCTTC
clone size: once; D gene: NA; J gene: TRBJ2-2; V gene: TRBV7-9; CDR3 protein: CASSLTGRSYGELFF; CDR3 DNA: TGTGCCAGCAGCTTAACCGGCAGGTCCTACGGGGAGCTGTTTTTT